This entry concerns a single T cell receptor beta chain. No antigen is known for it. No much larger clonotype is one base removed from it; base qualities were not supplied. Receptors were amplified or captured by RT-PCR. Reads for this sample came from an Illumina MiSeq. In TCRdb, the public reads were trimmed at Q25 with fastp and aligned with MiXCR, with productive beta chains retained. For every CDR3 protein sequence, its rows merge into one entry that carries the most common genes and DNA. The sample table shows approximately 720,000 distinct CDR3 sequences, and 13% to 15% are seen once. The ten most abundant clones make up 3.6% of the sample. The sample is drawn from a study (dated by TCRdb to the mid-2010s). The CDR3 goes from the cysteine to the phenylalanine over 16 residues. The CDR3 DNA has 48 bases and is translated from base 1. Clipping removes 3 bases from V and 4 bases from J, with 6 as the unmatched junction base count.

Sequencing was carried out using memory CD4+ T cells from blood. This receptor was identified in a female donor in good health, serving as a healthy control. The rearrangement combines TRBV12-3 or TRBV12-4 with TRBJ2-4; TRBD2 aligns with 10 central bases. The nucleotide sequence reads TGTGCCAGCAGTTTGGGCACTAGCGGGATTAAAAACATTCAGTACTTC. Its translation reads: CASSLGTSGIKNIQYF.